The 19 T cell receptor beta chains given below trace back to one sample, sequenced in a study of regulatory T cells in long-lasting Graves disease. Regarding time point: persistent/refractory GD, antithyroid drugs over 5 years with positive TRAb. The TCR library was made from RNA that had been extracted from PBMCs in TRIzol. Arm-PCR of CDR3 regions with iRepertoire HTBI primers generated TCR beta libraries. TCRdb redid the calling of the multiplex PCR reads with MiXCR, one entry per CDR3 protein. The data hold about 470,000 distinct CDR3 sequences, with less than 25% observed a single time. The sample in question was peripheral blood mononuclear cells (PBMCs), obtained when the disease was refractory, from a patient treated with antithyroid drugs. The source of these receptors is a female donor with Graves disease.

The rearrangement uses TRBV5-1 and TRBJ1-2, with D perhaps TRBD1 (5 bases). The V gene lost 4 bases and the J gene lost 6 bases, with 22 bases spanning the gap. The CDR3 runs 16 residues. Germline CDR1 SGHRS, CDR2 YFSETQ. The CDR3 bases are TGCGCCAGCAGCGCAGGGTCGGGCAACGTTTATGATGGCTACACCTTC. It encodes CASSAGSGNVYDGYTF.

This clonotype was detected ten times or more. The chain uses TRBV6-1 and TRBJ1-5; 9 bases are shared with TRBD1. This CDR3 has 16 residues. Germline-derived CDR1 and CDR2 are MNHNS and SASEGT. The V segment lost 5 bases and the J segment 1 base; nucleotides outside the gene matches: 6. The CDR3 nucleotides read TGTGCCAGCAGTCCCCAGGGACAGGGAAGCAATCAGCCCCAGCATTTT. It specifies CASSPQGQGSNQPQHF.

The table lists this clonotype with many counts. The chain joins TRBV2 to TRBJ2-4; TRBD2 might be the D (6 bases). V lost 6 bases to trimming and J lost 0 bases, with 9 bases between them. The CDR3 totals 14 residues. Germline-derived CDR1 and CDR2 are SNHLY and FYNNEI. DNA of the CDR3: TGTGCCAGCAGGCGGGATGGAGCCAAAAACATTCAGTACTTC. This codes for CASRRDGAKNIQYF.

This clonotype occurred many times. The genes are TRBV5-1 and TRBJ1-5; 7 bases line up with TRBD1. The CDR3 length is 15 residues. CDR1 and CDR2 (germline): SGHRS, YFSETQ. Trimming took 1 base from V and 7 from J; bases not matched to a gene: 8. DNA of the CDR3: TGCGCCAGCAGCTTGCGAGGACAGGCGGGCCAGCCCCAGCATTTT. It encodes CASSLRGQAGQPQHF.

V gene TRBV20-1 combines with J gene TRBJ2-7, with D perhaps matching TRBD1 (5 bases). Germline V lookup: CDR1 DFQATT, CDR2 SNEGSKA (reference sequence). Trimming took off 1 base at V and 2 bases at J, with 12 bases between the two ends. This CDR3 is built from 14 residues. This chain's CDR3 is CSARAWGSTYEQYF. As DNA, the CDR3 is TGCAGTGCTAGAGCCTGGGGCAGTACCTACGAGCAGTACTTC.

The chain couples TRBV3-1 to TRBJ2-2; TRBD2 matches 7 bases. The length of the CDR3 is 17 residues. The trim removed 1 base at V and 4 bases at J, leaving 9 bases unmatched. Germline CDR1 and CDR2: LGHDT and YNNKEL (reference sequence). The CDR3 DNA reads as TGTGCCAGCAGCCAAGTTGTTCTACTAGCGTTCACCGGGGAGCTGTTTTTT. It is translated as CASSQVVLLAFTGELFF.

This clonotype was seen ten or more times. The rearrangement uses TRBV2 and TRBJ2-2; TRBD1 matches 10 bases. The germline V gene encodes CDR1 SNHLY and CDR2 FYNNEI. The CDR3 runs to 15 residues. The V and J ends lost 5 bases and 4 bases, in that order; junction bases with no gene match: 4. The CDR3 nucleotides read TGTGCCAGCAGTTTAAGGACAGGGGGCACCGGGGAGCTGTTTTTT. Its translation: CASSLRTGGTGELFF.

In this sample, this clonotype turned up a few times. This chain connects TRBV3-1 to TRBJ2-7, with D unresolved. CDR3 length: 15 amino acids. The germline V gene has CDR1 LGHDT and CDR2 YNNKEL (reference sequence). Trimming removed 1 base at V and 0 bases at J, with 10 bases between. CDR3 in amino acids: CASSQGFGSSYEQYF. CDR3 nucleotides: TGTGCCAGCAGCCAAGGGTTCGGAAGCTCCTACGAGCAGTACTTC.

This chain joins TRBV7-2 and TRBJ2-5; 8 positions agree with TRBD2. The CDR3 consists of 16 residues. V lost 3 bases and J lost 1; bases outside the gene matches: 7. Looked up from germline, CDR1 is SGHTA and CDR2 is FQGNSA. The chain's CDR3 is CASSFLELAAQETQYF. The CDR3 coding sequence is TGTGCCAGCAGCTTTCTCGAACTAGCGGCCCAAGAGACCCAGTACTTC.

This chain links TRBV28 with TRBJ1-5, with D hard to call. The CDR3 is made up of 14 amino acids. The V end lost 5 bases, the J end lost 4 bases, and 12 bases lay between the germline ends. Per germline, CDR1 MDHEN and CDR2 SYDVKM. The CDR3 spells CASSAWRLNQPQHF. CDR3 nucleotides: TGTGCCAGCAGTGCATGGCGGCTGAATCAGCCCCAGCATTTT.

The sample holds many counts of this clonotype. This chain uses TRBV27 with TRBJ2-7, with 11 bases identical to TRBD1. Germline V CDR1 and CDR2: MNHEY, SMNVEV (reference sequence). J gave up 7 bases and V 7 bases, and 12 bases lay outside the gene matches. This CDR3 has 15 amino acids. The CDR3 nucleotides read TGTGCCAGCACCCCTTTAGGACAGGGGGCGGAGGAGCAGTACTTC. The encoded protein is CASTPLGQGAEEQYF.

This chain uses TRBV6-2 or TRBV6-3 with TRBJ2-5; D possibly corresponds to TRBD1 (6 bases). Deletions cut 2 bases from V and 2 bases from J, with 12 bases between. This CDR3 contains 15 residues. The germline gives CDR1 MNHEY, CDR2 SVGEGT. The CDR3 loop is CASSYEGETQETQYF. CDR3 nucleotides: TGTGCCAGCAGTTACGAGGGGGAGACGCAAGAGACCCAGTACTTC.

This clonotype has just a few counts. The chain employs TRBV27 and TRBJ2-7; D is ambiguous. The CDR3 contains 13 residues. CDR1 and CDR2 from the germline V gene are MNHEY and SMNVEV (reference sequence). Trimming stripped 5 bases from V and 4 bases from J, with 12 bases between. CDR3 DNA sequence: TGTGCCAGCAGTCCTATAAGCCCGTACGAGCAGTACTTC. Encoded protein: CASSPISPYEQYF.

This clonotype appeared a few times. The V call is TRBV6-1, the J call TRBJ2-7; TRBD2 aligns across 14 bases. Germline V CDR1 and CDR2: MNHNS, SASEGT. CDR3 length: 17 amino acids. After removal of 8 bases from V and 3 bases from J, the junction contained 12 bases not matched to a gene. CDR3 residues: CASGGTSGRIHLYEQYF. CDR3 in DNA: TGTGCCAGCGGAGGGACTAGCGGGAGAATCCATCTCTACGAGCAGTACTTC.

This clonotype was counted only a few times. The chain links TRBV30 to TRBJ2-5; D is ambiguous. CDR1 is GTSNPN and CDR2 is SVGIG in the germline V gene (reference sequence). This CDR3 comprises 12 residues. Trimming took 0 bases from V and 4 from J, leaving 6 bases between them. DNA of the CDR3: TGTGCCTGGAGTGTACAGAGAGAGACCCAGTACTTC. Translated, it gives CAWSVQRETQYF.

V and J are TRBV7-9 and TRBJ1-2, with 7 bases matching TRBD1. The CDR3 spans 15 residues. Germline loops: CDR1 SEHNR, CDR2 FQNEAQ (reference sequence). V trimming: 5 bases; J trimming: 5 bases; junction bases outside the gene matches: 11. The CDR3 DNA is TGTGCCAGCAGCCATACCGGGACAGAGGATTATGGCTACACCTTC. It is translated as CASSHTGTEDYGYTF.

This clonotype was recorded once. A read error likely explains this, since a far larger clone differs by one base. The rearrangement joins TRBV6-4 to TRBJ1-4; 7 bases match TRBD1. The J segment lost 6 bases and the V segment lost 5 bases, leaving 9 bases of the junction unmatched. Germline loops: CDR1 MRHNA, CDR2 SNTAGT. The CDR3 has 15 residues. CDR3 sequence: CASSFRGLGDEKLFF. The DNA for the CDR3 is TGTGCCAGCAGTTTTAGGGGGCTAGGTGATGAAAAACTGTTTTTT.

Many counts were recorded for this clonotype. The rearrangement uses TRBV28 and TRBJ2-7, with D unresolved. This CDR3 contains 13 residues. Trimming took 2 bases from V and 3 from J, leaving 8 bases between them. Germline loops: CDR1 MDHEN, CDR2 SYDVKM. The CDR3 reads CASSLPTYYEQYF. The CDR3 bases are TGTGCCAGCAGTTTACCCACTTACTACGAGCAGTACTTC.

This clonotype was counted a few times. This chain joins TRBV3-1 and TRBJ2-5, with D perhaps assigned TRBD1 or TRBD2 (5 bases each). Trimming took 7 bases from V and 1 from J, leaving 10 bases between them. CDR3 length: 13 residues. The germline CDR1 and CDR2 sequences are LGHDT and YNNKEL (reference sequence). The CDR3 DNA is TGTGCCAGCATTTCAGGGAGCCAAGAGACCCAGTACTTC. It translates to CASISGSQETQYF.